The sequence of this TCR beta chain was determined in a study of CD8+CD57+ T cells in acquired aplastic anemia (dated by TCRdb to between 2017 and 2018). Regarding the research as a whole: Extracted DNA from sorted CD4+ and CD8+ cells averaged approximately 3 ug, ranging from roughly 0.17 to 30 ug.

Regarding this clonotype: Its binding antigen is unknown. Base quality data are lacking; no much larger clone is found one base away.

Genomic DNA was used as template for profiling of TCR beta VDJ combinations and CDR3 sequences. TCR repertoire sequencing was run on an Illumina HiSeq 2000. The study's own analysis went as follows. TRBV/TRBJ rearrangement plots, CDR3 size and DJ length profiles, and Simpson's diversity index were used to evaluate the repertoires. The most abundant DNA sequence in the deep sequencing data was taken as the immunodominant clone. CDR3 amino acid sequences were checked for sharing across subjects and were also compared against the VDJdb database and published repertoires. TCRdb reprocessed the public reads (quality trimming at Q25 with fastp, clone calling with MiXCR) and kept in-frame beta chains. Rows with a matching CDR3 protein are joined into one entry that keeps the most common DNA and genes. TCRdb, not the original authors, processed these V and J calls. In all, the sample holds 200,000 or so distinct CDR3 sequences, and 64% of those were seen once. The ten largest account for more than 45% of the sample.

The CDR3 runs 12 residues from the cysteine to the phenylalanine. The read is trimmed to its CDR3 DNA, 36 bases read in frame from base 1. Via the germline V gene (reference sequence), CDR1 is LNHDA and CDR2 SQIVND. Relative to germline, V is 7 bases shorter and J is 2 bases shorter, with 7 bases between their ends. What the study reported, not specific to this receptor: Between patients and healthy controls, no significant difference in CD8+ Simpson's diversity was found (P=0.060). Around 30 CD8+ CDR3 sequences were shared between patients and controls but appeared highly expressed in patients and within their immunodominant clones.

TCR repertoires of sorted CD4+ and CD8+ blood T cells from severe aplastic anemia patients and healthy subjects were deep-sequenced in the study. Ficoll-Paque density gradient centrifugation was used to isolate peripheral blood mononuclear cells. Before DNA extraction, CD4+ and CD8+ T cells were sorted with FACS or magnetic beads. The sequence came from a human donor with severe aplastic anemia or a healthy control (not recorded which). The sequencing input was sorted CD4+, CD8+, or CD8+CD57+ T cells (not recorded which) from PBMCs. The sequence is built from TRBV19 and TRBJ2-3; no D gene can be assigned with confidence. The nucleotide sequence is given as TGTGCCAGTACCGATCCCACAGATACGCAGTATTTT. The translation is CASTDPTDTQYF.